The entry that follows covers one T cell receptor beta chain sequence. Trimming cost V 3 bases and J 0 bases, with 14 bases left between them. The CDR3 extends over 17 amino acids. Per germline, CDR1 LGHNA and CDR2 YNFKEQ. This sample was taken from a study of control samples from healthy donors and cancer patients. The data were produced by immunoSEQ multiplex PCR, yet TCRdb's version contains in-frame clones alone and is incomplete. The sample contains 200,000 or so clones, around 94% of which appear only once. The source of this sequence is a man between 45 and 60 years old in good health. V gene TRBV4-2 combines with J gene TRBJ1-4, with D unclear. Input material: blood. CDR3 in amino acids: CASSQEASGATNEKLFF. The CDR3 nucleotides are TGTGCCAGCAGCCAGGAAGCCTCCGGGGCAACTAATGAAAAACTGTTTTTT.